Presented here are 13 T cell receptor beta chains from one specimen sequenced in a study of T cell changes during pregnancy in multiple sclerosis. Generated by immunoSEQ multiplex PCR, the TCRdb table keeps only in-frame clones and is missing some. Of 39,000 or so clones in the sample, around 92% were seen once. The input for sequencing was CD8+ T cells from peripheral blood mononuclear cells, taken after pregnancy. The receptors derive from a female donor with multiple sclerosis, enrolled in a pregnancy study.

The V gene is TRBV4-1, the J gene TRBJ2-1; perhaps TRBD2 as D (5 bases). The CDR3 loop spans 12 amino acids. CDR1 and CDR2 (germline): MGHRA, YSYEKL. V was cut by 1 base and J by 11 bases, with 9 bases left in between. The CDR3 nucleotides are TGCGCCAGCAGCCAAGGTCCGGGGAAGCAGTTCTTC. Its translation is CASSQGPGKQFF.

V usage is TRBV19 and J usage is TRBJ1-3, with D unresolved. This CDR3 spans 14 amino acids. V dropped 4 bases and J dropped 0 bases, with 7 bases sitting between them. CDR1 is LNHDA, CDR2 SQIVND, per germline (reference sequence). DNA for the CDR3: TGTGCCAGTAGTACGGGGAACTCTGGAAACACCATATATTTT. This gives the protein CASSTGNSGNTIYF.

The chain carries TRBV4-1 and TRBJ2-2, with 9 bases matching TRBD2. J was trimmed by 5 bases and V by 2 bases; bases with no gene match: 9. Germline CDR1 reads MGHRA; CDR2 reads YSYEKL. The CDR3 covers 17 residues. The CDR3 is CASSQIPSSGSTGELFF. The CDR3 DNA reads TGCGCCAGCAGCCAAATCCCTAGTAGCGGGAGTACCGGGGAGCTGTTTTTT.

This clone showed up just a few times. The chain recombines TRBV28 with TRBJ1-5; no clear D gene. From germline, CDR1 is MDHEN and CDR2 SYDVKM. This CDR3 is 13 amino acids long. Trimming took off 4 bases at V and 4 bases at J, with 8 bases between the two ends. The CDR3 loop is CASSSGFNQPQHF. CDR3 DNA sequence: TGTGCCAGCAGTTCCGGGTTTAATCAGCCCCAGCATTTT.

Worth noting for this clone: This sample also contains other DNA sequences that code for the same CDR3. The chain has TRBV9 and TRBJ2-1; 13 positions agree with TRBD2. CDR1 SGDLS and CDR2 YYNGEE come from the germline V gene. Trimming removed 0 bases from V and 7 bases from J; junction bases left unmatched: 1. The CDR3 loop spans 15 amino acids. DNA of the CDR3: TGTGCCAGCAGCGTAGAGGGACTAGCGGGAAATGAGCAGTTCTTC. Translation gives CASSVEGLAGNEQFF.

The rearrangement joins TRBV7-6 to TRBJ1-2; D possibly corresponds to TRBD1 (6 bases). The germline V and J ends were trimmed by 4 bases and 1 base, with 10 bases remaining between them. Germline V gives CDR1 SGHVS, CDR2 FNYEAQ. The CDR3 is 14 amino acids. CDR3 sequence: CASSSRQDNYGYTF. The CDR3 coding sequence is TGTGCCAGCAGCTCCCGACAGGATAACTATGGCTACACCTTC.

The rearrangement uses TRBV19 and TRBJ2-3, with a tentative D call TRBD2 (5 bases). The CDR3 loop spans 16 amino acids. Trimming left V 2 bases short and J 5 bases short, with 17 bases between. Germline CDR1 is LNHDA and CDR2 is SQIVND (reference sequence). CDR3 nucleotide sequence: TGTGCCAGTAGTATAAGGAACGTAGGAGGTGGAGATACGCAGTATTTT. Its protein is CASSIRNVGGGDTQYF.

This clone was counted a few times. The chain recombines TRBV10-3 with TRBJ2-3; D is uncertain. This CDR3 contains 14 residues. Trimming took 4 bases from V and 6 from J, leaving 14 bases between them. Looked up from germline, CDR1 is ENHRY and CDR2 is SYGVKD. The CDR3 DNA is TGTGCCATCAGTGCCGAATCTCAACTGGATACGCAGTATTTT. Its protein is CAISAESQLDTQYF.

The rearrangement joins TRBV27 to TRBJ2-5; TRBD1 agrees at 9 bases. This CDR3 contains 15 residues. Germline trimming cut 5 bases from V and 1 base from J; bases unmatched to any gene: 5. Germline V gene lookup returns CDR1 MNHEY and CDR2 SMNVEV (reference sequence). The CDR3 coding sequence is TGTGCCAGCAGTCCCCGGGACAGGGTCCAAGAGACCCAGTACTTC. This gives the protein CASSPRDRVQETQYF.

This clone was counted only a few times. V gene TRBV10-3 combines with J gene TRBJ2-1; D might be TRBD1 (6 bases). V lost 7 bases and J lost 0, with 10 bases in between. There are 14 residues in the CDR3. The germline CDR1 and CDR2 sequences are ENHRY and SYGVKD. The CDR3 DNA reads TGTGCCATCACGCAGGGGAGCTCCTACAATGAGCAGTTCTTC. Translated: CAITQGSSYNEQFF.

V usage is TRBV27 and J usage is TRBJ2-1; the D is unclear. Trimming took off 4 bases at V and 2 bases at J, with 6 bases between the two ends. The CDR3 sequence is 13 residues long. CDR1 is MNHEY and CDR2 is SMNVEV in the germline V gene (reference sequence). The CDR3 here is CASSSRAYNEQFF. DNA of the CDR3: TGTGCCAGCAGTTCAAGAGCCTACAATGAGCAGTTCTTC.

The rearrangement uses TRBV7-6 and TRBJ1-5, with D possibly being TRBD1 (5 bases). With 1 base removed from V and 9 bases from J, the gap between germline ends came to 19 bases. There are 16 residues in the CDR3. Germline assignment: CDR1 SGHVS and CDR2 FNYEAQ. The CDR3 loop is CASSLEEGVGVWPQHF. For the CDR3, the DNA is TGTGCCAGCAGCTTAGAGGAGGGTGTGGGGGTTTGGCCCCAGCATTTT.

This clone was counted a single time. This chain uses TRBV27 with TRBJ2-7; 8 positions agree with TRBD1. J was trimmed by 5 bases and V by 1 base; bases with no gene match: 1. The CDR3 contains 13 residues. Germline-derived CDR1 and CDR2 are MNHEY and SMNVEV (reference sequence). CDR3 coding DNA: TGTGCCAGCAGTTTATACAGGGGGGACGAGCAGTACTTC. This codes for CASSLYRGDEQYF.